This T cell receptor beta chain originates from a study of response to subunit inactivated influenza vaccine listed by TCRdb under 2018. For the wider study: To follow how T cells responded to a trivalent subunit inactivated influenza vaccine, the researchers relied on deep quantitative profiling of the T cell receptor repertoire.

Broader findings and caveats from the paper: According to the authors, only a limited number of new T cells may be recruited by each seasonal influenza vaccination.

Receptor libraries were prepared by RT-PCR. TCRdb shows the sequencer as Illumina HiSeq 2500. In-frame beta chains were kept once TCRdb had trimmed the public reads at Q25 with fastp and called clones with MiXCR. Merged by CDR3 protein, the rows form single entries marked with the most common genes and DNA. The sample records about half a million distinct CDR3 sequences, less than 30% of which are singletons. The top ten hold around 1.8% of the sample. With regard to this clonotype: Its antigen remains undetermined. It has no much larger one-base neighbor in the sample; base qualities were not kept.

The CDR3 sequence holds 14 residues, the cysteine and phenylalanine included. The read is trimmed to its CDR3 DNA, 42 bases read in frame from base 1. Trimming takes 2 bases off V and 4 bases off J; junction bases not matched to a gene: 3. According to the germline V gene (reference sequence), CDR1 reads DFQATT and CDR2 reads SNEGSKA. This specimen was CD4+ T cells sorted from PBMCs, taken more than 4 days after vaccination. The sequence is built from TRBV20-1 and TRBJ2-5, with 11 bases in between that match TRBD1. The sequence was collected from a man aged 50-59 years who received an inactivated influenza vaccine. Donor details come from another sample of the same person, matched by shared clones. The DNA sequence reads TGCAGTGCTAGAACCGGACAGGGGGCAGAGACCCAGTACTTC. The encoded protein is CSARTGQGAETQYF.